The TCR beta chain described here comes from a study of cytomegalovirus exposure and HLA in healthy donors. Study details: The 100 to 150 validation repertoires, a later analysis reported, used the same platform as the 600 to 850 repertoires from the first cohort.

TCRdb's table, derived via immunoSEQ multiplex PCR, lists solely in-frame clones and lacks some. The sample carries roughly 150,000 clones, about 85% recorded once. Germline loops: CDR1 SGDLS, CDR2 YYNGEE. Trimming took 4 bases from V and 5 from J; bases not matched to a gene: 9. The CDR3 has 15 residues. The sequencing sample was made of PBMCs. The clonotype comes from a man aged 25 to 45 in good health and CMV-seropositive. The chain is built from TRBV9 and TRBJ1-1; TRBD1 matches 9 bases. The CDR3 nucleotides read TGTGCCAGCAGCACATCAGACAGGGGGAGGACTGAAGCTTTCTTT. It encodes CASSTSDRGRTEAFF.